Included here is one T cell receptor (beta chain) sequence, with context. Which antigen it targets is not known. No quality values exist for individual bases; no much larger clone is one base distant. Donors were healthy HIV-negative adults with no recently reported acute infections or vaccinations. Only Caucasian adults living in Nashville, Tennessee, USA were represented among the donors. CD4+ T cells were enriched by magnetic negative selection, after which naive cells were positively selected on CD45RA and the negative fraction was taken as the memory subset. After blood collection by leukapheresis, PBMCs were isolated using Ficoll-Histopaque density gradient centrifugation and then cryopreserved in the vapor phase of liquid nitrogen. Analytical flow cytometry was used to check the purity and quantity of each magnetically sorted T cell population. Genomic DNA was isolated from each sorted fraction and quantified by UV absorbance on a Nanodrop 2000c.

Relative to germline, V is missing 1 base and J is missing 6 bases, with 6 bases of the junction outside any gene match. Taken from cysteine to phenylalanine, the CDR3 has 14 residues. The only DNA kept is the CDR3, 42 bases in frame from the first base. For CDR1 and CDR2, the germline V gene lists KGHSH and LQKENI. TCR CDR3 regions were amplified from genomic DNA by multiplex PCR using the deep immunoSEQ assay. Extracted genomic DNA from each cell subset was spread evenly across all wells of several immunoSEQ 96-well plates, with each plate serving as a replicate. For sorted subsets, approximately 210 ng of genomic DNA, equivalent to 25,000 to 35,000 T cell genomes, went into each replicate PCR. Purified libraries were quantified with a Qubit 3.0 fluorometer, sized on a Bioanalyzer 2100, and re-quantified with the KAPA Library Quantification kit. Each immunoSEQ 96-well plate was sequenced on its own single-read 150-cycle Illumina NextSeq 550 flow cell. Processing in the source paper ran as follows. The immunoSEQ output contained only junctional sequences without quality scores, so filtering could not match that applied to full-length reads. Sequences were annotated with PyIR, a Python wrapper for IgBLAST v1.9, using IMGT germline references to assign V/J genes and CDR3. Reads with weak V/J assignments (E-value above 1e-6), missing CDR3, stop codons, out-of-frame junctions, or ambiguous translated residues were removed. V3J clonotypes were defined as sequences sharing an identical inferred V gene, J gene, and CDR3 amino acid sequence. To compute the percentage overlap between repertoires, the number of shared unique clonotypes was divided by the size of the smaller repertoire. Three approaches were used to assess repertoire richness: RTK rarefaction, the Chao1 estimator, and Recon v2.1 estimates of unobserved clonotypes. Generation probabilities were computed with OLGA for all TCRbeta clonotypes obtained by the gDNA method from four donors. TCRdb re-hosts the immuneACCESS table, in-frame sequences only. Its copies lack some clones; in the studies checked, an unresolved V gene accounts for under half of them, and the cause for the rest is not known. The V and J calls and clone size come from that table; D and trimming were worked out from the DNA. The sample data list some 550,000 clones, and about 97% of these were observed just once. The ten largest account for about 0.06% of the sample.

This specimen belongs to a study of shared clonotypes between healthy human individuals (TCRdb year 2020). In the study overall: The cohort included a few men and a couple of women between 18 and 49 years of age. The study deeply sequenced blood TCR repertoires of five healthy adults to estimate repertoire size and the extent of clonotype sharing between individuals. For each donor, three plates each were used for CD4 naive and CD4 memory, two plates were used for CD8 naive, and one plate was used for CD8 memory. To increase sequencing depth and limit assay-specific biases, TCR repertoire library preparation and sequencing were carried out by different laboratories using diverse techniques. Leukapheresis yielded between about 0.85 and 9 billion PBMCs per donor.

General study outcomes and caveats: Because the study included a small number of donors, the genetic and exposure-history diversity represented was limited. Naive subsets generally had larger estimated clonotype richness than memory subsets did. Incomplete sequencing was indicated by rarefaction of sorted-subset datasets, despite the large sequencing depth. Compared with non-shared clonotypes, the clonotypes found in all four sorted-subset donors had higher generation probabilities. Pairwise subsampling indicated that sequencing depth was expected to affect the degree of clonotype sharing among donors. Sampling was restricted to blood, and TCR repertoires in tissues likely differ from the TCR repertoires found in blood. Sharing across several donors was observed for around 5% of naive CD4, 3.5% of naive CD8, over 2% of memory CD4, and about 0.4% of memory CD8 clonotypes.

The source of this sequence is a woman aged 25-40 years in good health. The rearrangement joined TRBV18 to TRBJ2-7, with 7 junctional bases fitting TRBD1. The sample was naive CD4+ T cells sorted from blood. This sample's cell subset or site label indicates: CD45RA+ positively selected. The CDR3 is CASSPHNRGAEQYF. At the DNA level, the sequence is TGTGCCAGCTCACCACACAACAGGGGAGCCGAGCAGTACTTC.